This T cell receptor beta chain was obtained from a study of cytomegalovirus exposure and HLA in healthy donors. The CDR3 spans 15 residues. Germline loops: CDR1 MNHEY, CDR2 SVGAGI. V was pared by 6 bases and J by 3 bases, with 18 bases between. PCR amplification relied on 60 Vbeta primers (plus 13 Jbeta primers). Using immunoSEQ multiplex PCR, the repertoire was profiled, and TCRdb retains in-frame clones only, with some absent. The sample shows around 72,000 clones, around three quarters of them seen only once. The sequence was obtained from a man aged 45 to 65 in good health and CMV-seronegative. Sequenced: PBMCs. This rearrangement joins TRBV6-5 to TRBJ2-7; D may be TRBD1 (6 bases). CDR3 amino acids: CASSPTGWGLYEQYF. The DNA for the CDR3 is TGTGCCAGCAGCCCTACAGGGTGGGGGCTCTACGAGCAGTACTTC.